This T cell receptor (beta chain) was profiled in a study of early T cells in non-severe SARS-CoV-2 infection. With 5 bases removed from V and 3 bases from J, the gap between germline ends came to 13 bases. This CDR3 has 14 amino acids. cDNA molecules, individually, were tagged with unique molecular identifiers. TCRdb reprocessed the 5' RACE reads via MiXCR and lists one record per CDR3 protein. The sample contains some 32,000 distinct CDR3 sequences, under 7.5% of which appear only once. General observations from the study: Matching against VDJdb likely underestimated virus-specific expansions, favoring anti-spike CD8.

This clonotype has more than one count but fewer than ten. Antigen specificity is unknown. The sequence was obtained from an adult who was a healthcare worker with PCR-confirmed SARS-CoV-2 infection or an uninfected control (not recorded which). Sequenced sample: whole blood. The V gene is TRBV12-3 or TRBV12-4, the J gene TRBJ1-2; TRBD1 might be the D (5 bases). In DNA form, the CDR3 reads TGTGCCAGCAGTATTTGGGACGGACACTATGGCTACACCTTC. Its translation is CASSIWDGHYGYTF.